This paragraph covers one T cell receptor beta chain sequence. The record originates from a study of cytomegalovirus exposure and HLA in healthy donors. Vbeta (60) and Jbeta (13) primers were used in the PCR. Sequencing was performed with immunoSEQ multiplex PCR; in TCRdb, only in-frame clones are kept and a portion is missing. The data contain 200,000 or so clones, about 74% of them singletons. Germline assignment: CDR1 SNHLY and CDR2 FYNNEI. The CDR3 consists of 15 residues. V dropped 10 bases and J dropped 2; count of bases not matched to a gene: 8. The chain joins TRBV2 to TRBJ2-2, with 9 bases identical to TRBD2. The TCR originated in a man between 35 and 55 years old in good health and CMV-seronegative. Sequencing was done on a sample of PBMCs. CDR3: CATAGLAKNTGELFF. The CDR3 DNA reads TGTGCCACAGCTGGACTAGCGAAAAACACCGGGGAGCTGTTTTTT.